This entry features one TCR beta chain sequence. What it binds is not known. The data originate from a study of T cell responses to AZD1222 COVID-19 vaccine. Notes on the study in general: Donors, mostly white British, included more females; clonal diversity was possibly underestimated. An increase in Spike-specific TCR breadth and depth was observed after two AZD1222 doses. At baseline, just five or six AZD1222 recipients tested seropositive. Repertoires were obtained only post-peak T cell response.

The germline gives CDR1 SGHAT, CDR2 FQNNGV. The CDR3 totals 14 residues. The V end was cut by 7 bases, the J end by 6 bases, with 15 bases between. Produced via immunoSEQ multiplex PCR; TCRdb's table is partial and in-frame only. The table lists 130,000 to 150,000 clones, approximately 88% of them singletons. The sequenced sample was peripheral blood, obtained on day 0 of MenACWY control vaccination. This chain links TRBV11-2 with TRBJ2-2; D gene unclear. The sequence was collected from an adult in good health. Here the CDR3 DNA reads TGTGCCAGCATCAGGCAGGTCGCATCCGGGGAGCTGTTTTTT. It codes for CASIRQVASGELFF. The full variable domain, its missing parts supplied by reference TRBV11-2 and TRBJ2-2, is EAGVAQSPRYKIIEKRQSVAFWCNPISGHATLYWYQQILGQGPKLLIQFQNNGVVDDSQLPKDRFSAERLKGVDSTLKIQPAKLEDSAVYLCASIRQVASGELFFGEGSRLTVL.